The 19 T cell receptor beta chains below were found in one sample sequenced in a study of blood T cell repertoires in COVID-19. The data were produced by immunoSEQ multiplex PCR, yet TCRdb's version contains in-frame clones alone and is incomplete. Here the sample spans under 250,000 clones, under 90% being singletons. Specimen: peripheral blood. All receptors derive from a man aged 60-69 years who had recovered from COVID-19.

V gene TRBV27 combines with J gene TRBJ2-7; perhaps TRBD2 as D (6 bases). Germline CDR1 and CDR2: MNHEY and SMNVEV (reference sequence). This CDR3 comprises 15 residues. With 5 bases removed from V and 4 bases from J, the gap between germline ends came to 18 bases. CDR3 sequence: CASSPRPIGGYEQYF. The CDR3 DNA sequence: TGTGCCAGCAGTCCCCGGCCGATTGGGGGGTACGAGCAGTACTTC.

For the CDR3, the DNA is TGTGCCAGCAGTTCGGACTGGAGCACCGGTCGCTACACCTTC. As protein: CASSSDWSTGRYTF. V and J are TRBV6-5 and TRBJ1-2; no definite D call. CDR1 and CDR2 (germline): MNHEY, SVGAGI. This CDR3 has 14 residues. Trimming cost V 4 bases and J 9 bases, with 18 bases left between them.

J is TRBJ1-5 and V is TRBV5-1; 8 nucleotides agree with TRBD1. J gave up 3 bases and V 3 bases, and 2 bases lay outside the gene matches. This CDR3 spans 14 amino acids. Germline V gives CDR1 SGHRS, CDR2 YFSETQ. The DNA of the CDR3 is TGCGCCAGCAGCTCAGGGGGCGCCAATCAGCCCCAGCATTTT. Translated, it gives CASSSGGANQPQHF.

The chain carries TRBV4-2 and TRBJ2-3; 10 nucleotides line up with TRBD2. Looked up from germline, CDR1 is LGHNA and CDR2 is YNFKEQ. This CDR3 is built from 19 residues. With V trimmed by 0 bases and J by 2 bases, 11 bases remained unmatched. The DNA of the CDR3 is TGTGCCAGCAGCCAAGATCCCCTAGCGGGGGCCTTAACCACAGATACGCAGTATTTT. It encodes CASSQDPLAGALTTDTQYF.

This clone was counted once. V gene TRBV7-2 combines with J gene TRBJ2-4; 11 bases agree with TRBD2. This CDR3 spans 17 amino acids. Germline V gene data show CDR1 as SGHTA and CDR2 as FQGNSA. V was pared by 5 bases and J by 0 bases, with 6 bases of the junction left unmatched. The CDR3 bases are TGTGCCAGCAGCCCGGGACTAGCGGAGTTAGCCAAAAACATTCAGTACTTC. Protein product: CASSPGLAELAKNIQYF.

The V gene is TRBV19, the J gene TRBJ2-5; D not certain. CDR3 length equals 12 residues. Trimming took 4 bases from V and 2 from J, leaving 5 bases between them. Germline V CDR1 and CDR2: LNHDA, SQIVND (reference sequence). The CDR3 region has the DNA TGTGCCAGTAGTAACGGGCAAGAGACCCAGTACTTC. The encoded protein is CASSNGQETQYF.

This clone was seen only once. The chain couples TRBV10-3 to TRBJ1-2; D unclear. The CDR3 has 13 amino acids. V lost 4 bases and J lost 2, with 8 bases in between. CDR1 ENHRY and CDR2 SYGVKD come from the germline V gene. CDR3 sequence (DNA): TGTGCCATCAGTGGAGACGGGAACTATGGCTACACCTTC. Encoded protein: CAISGDGNYGYTF.

The chain recombines TRBV5-4 with TRBJ1-1; unclear D gene. The germline V gene has CDR1 SGHNT and CDR2 YYREEE (reference sequence). The CDR3 is 14 amino acids. Trimming pared 2 bases from V and 0 bases from J, leaving 8 bases between. CDR3 bases: TGTGCCAGCAGCTTCGGGGAAATGAACACTGAAGCTTTCTTT. Its translation is CASSFGEMNTEAFF. The variable domain in full, completed from reference TRBV5-4 and TRBJ1-1, reads ETGVTQSPTHLIKTRGQQVTLRCSSQSGHNTVSWYQQALGQGPQFIFQYYREEENGRGNFPPRFSGLQFPNYSSELNVNALELDDSALYLCASSFGEMNTEAFFGQGTRLTVV.

The genes are TRBV4-2 and TRBJ2-1, with 12 bases aligning to TRBD2. The CDR3 totals 19 residues. The V and J ends lost 4 bases and 4 bases, in that order; junction bases with no gene match: 14. Germline CDR1 and CDR2: LGHNA and YNFKEQ. CDR3 sequence reads: CASSRRPPSGGAGYNEQFF. The DNA for the CDR3 is TGTGCCAGCAGCCGCCGACCGCCTAGCGGGGGGGCCGGATACAATGAGCAGTTCTTC.

The rearrangement joins TRBV3-1 (or the pseudogene TRBV3-2) to TRBJ1-6, with 10 bases that match TRBD1. CDR3 size: 15 residues. Germline V lookup: CDR1 LGHDT, CDR2 YNNKEL (reference sequence). V was clipped by 4 bases and J by 6 bases; unmatched bases: 3. CDR3 coding DNA: TGTGCCAGCAGCCGGGACAGGGGATCTAATTCACCCCTCCACTTT. Translating gives CASSRDRGSNSPLHF.

The chain couples TRBV19 to TRBJ1-5; possibly TRBD1 for D (6 bases). CDR1 is LNHDA, CDR2 SQIVND, per germline (reference sequence). V gave up 1 base and J gave up 0 bases, with 16 bases separating them. The CDR3 runs to 18 residues. CDR3 amino acids: CASSIAASRGYSNQPQHF. The CDR3 coding sequence is TGTGCCAGTAGTATAGCGGCATCGAGGGGGTATAGCAATCAGCCCCAGCATTTT.

The rearrangement joins TRBV15 to TRBJ2-7; TRBD2 matches at 12 bases. Germline V CDR1 and CDR2: LNHNV, YYDKDF (reference sequence). V shed 5 bases, J shed 2 bases, and the junction held 4 bases outside the gene matches. The CDR3 length is 15 residues. CDR3 sequence reads: CATSLRLAGAYEQYF. CDR3 sequence (DNA): TGTGCCACCAGCTTAAGACTAGCGGGAGCCTACGAGCAGTACTTC.

Written as DNA, the CDR3 is TGTGCCACCCGGGACAGGGGACACACTGAAGCTTTCTTT. Its protein product is CATRDRGHTEAFF. The chain carries TRBV24-1 and TRBJ1-1, with 10 bases lining up with TRBD1. CDR3 length: 13 residues. Trimming cost V 9 bases and J 3 bases; bases outside gene matches: 3. Per the germline V gene, CDR1 is KGHDR and CDR2 is SFDVKD.

The chain recombines TRBV7-5 with TRBJ1-5. TRBV7-5 is a pseudogene segment. This CDR3 region has 14 residues. CDR3 loop: CARSPSRRHQPQHF. CDR3 DNA sequence: TGTGCCAGAAGCCCTAGTCGGAGACATCAGCCCCAGCATTTT.

CDR3 nucleotide sequence: TGTGCCTGGAAGAGCGGGTCCGGGAGCTCTGGAAACACCATATATTTT. Translation gives CAWKSGSGSSGNTIYF. The chain joins TRBV30 to TRBJ1-3, with D uncertain. Germline values: CDR1 GTSNPN, CDR2 SVGIG (reference sequence). This CDR3 has 16 amino acids. Trimming took 4 bases from V and 0 from J, leaving 16 bases between them.

The DNA for the CDR3 is TGTGCAAGTCGCTTAGGGAGCGGGGGGCCCCACACCGGGGAGCTGTTTTTT. It specifies CASRLGSGGPHTGELFF. The genes are TRBV12-2 and TRBJ2-2; the table's D call TRBD2 went unverified against the DNA. TRBV12-2 is annotated as a pseudogene. The CDR3 spans 17 residues.

V gene TRBV19 combines with J gene TRBJ1-5; a possible D gene is TRBD1 (5 bases). This CDR3 spans 16 amino acids. With 1 base removed from V and 5 bases from J, the gap between germline ends came to 15 bases. CDR1 LNHDA and CDR2 SQIVND come from the germline V gene (reference sequence). The CDR3 DNA follows: TGTGCCAGTAGTATAGCCCCAGGGTTCACACATCAGCCCCAGCATTTT. Its translation: CASSIAPGFTHQPQHF.

The chain carries TRBV5-1 and TRBJ1-1, with 7 bases matching TRBD1. The CDR3 consists of 16 residues. Trimming at V came to 4 bases and at J to 4 bases, leaving 13 bases not matched to a gene. Germline V gives CDR1 SGHRS, CDR2 YFSETQ. This chain's CDR3 is CASSPWSYRGVTEAFF. The DNA of the CDR3 is TGCGCCAGCAGCCCATGGTCCTACAGGGGAGTCACTGAAGCTTTCTTT.

The chain recombines TRBV6-5 with TRBJ2-4; perhaps TRBD1 as D (5 bases). The CDR3 contains 14 residues. Trimming shortened V by 8 bases and J by 4 bases, and 15 bases separated the two germline ends. The germline CDR1 and CDR2 sequences are MNHEY and SVGAGI. The CDR3 reads CASGPDRRKNIQYF. DNA for the CDR3: TGTGCCAGCGGGCCTGACAGAAGAAAAAACATTCAGTACTTC.